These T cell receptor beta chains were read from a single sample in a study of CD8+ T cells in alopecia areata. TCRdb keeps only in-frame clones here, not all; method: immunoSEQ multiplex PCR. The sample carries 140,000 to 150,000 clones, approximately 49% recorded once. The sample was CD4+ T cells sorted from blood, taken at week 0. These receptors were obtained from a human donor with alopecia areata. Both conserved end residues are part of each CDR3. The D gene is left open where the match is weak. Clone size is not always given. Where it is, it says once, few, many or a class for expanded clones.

CDR3 protein: CSVELGGPRAEAFF; CDR3 DNA: TGCAGCGTTGAACTCGGGGGGCCAAGAGCTGAAGCTTTCTTT; V gene: TRBV29-1; D gene: -; J gene: TRBJ1-1; clone size: -
CDR3 protein: CASKRGALGQETQYF; CDR3 DNA: TGCGCCAGCAAGAGGGGGGCGCTAGGCCAAGAGACCCAGTACTTC; V gene: TRBV5-1; D gene: -; J gene: TRBJ2-5; clone size: few
CDR3 protein: CASSPVGKNEQFF; CDR3 DNA: TGTGCCAGCTCACCAGTGGGTAAAAATGAGCAGTTCTTC; V gene: TRBV18; D gene: -; J gene: TRBJ2-1; clone size: -
CDR3 protein: CASRRGTSGTNTGELFF; CDR3 DNA: TGTGCCAGTAGACGAGGAACTAGCGGGACCAACACCGGGGAGCTGTTTTTT; V gene: TRBV19; D gene: TRBD2; J gene: TRBJ2-2; clone size: -
CDR3 protein: CASSHIPGPIYEQYF; CDR3 DNA: TGCGCCAGCAGCCATATACCGGGACCGATCTACGAGCAGTACTTC; V gene: TRBV4-1; D gene: -; J gene: TRBJ2-7; clone size: -
CDR3 protein: CASSLGQGIHNEQFF; CDR3 DNA: TGCGCCAGCAGCTTGGGACAGGGTATCCACAATGAGCAGTTCTTC; V gene: TRBV5-1; D gene: TRBD1; J gene: TRBJ2-1; clone size: -
CDR3 protein: CASSLESGGGGGSYEQYF; CDR3 DNA: TGTGCCAGCAGCTTAGAGTCCGGCGGTGGCGGGGGGTCCTACGAGCAGTACTTC; V gene: TRBV7-8; D gene: TRBD2; J gene: TRBJ2-7; clone size: -
CDR3 protein: CASSQYLGRVNTEAFF; CDR3 DNA: TGTGCCAGCAGCCAATATTTAGGCAGGGTGAACACTGAAGCTTTCTTT; V gene: TRBV14; D gene: -; J gene: TRBJ1-1; clone size: -
CDR3 protein: CASSTGPSGSYEQYF; CDR3 DNA: TGTGCCAGCAGCACCGGGCCCTCGGGGTCCTACGAGCAGTACTTC; V gene: TRBV11-1; D gene: -; J gene: TRBJ2-7; clone size: -
CDR3 protein: CSASGLAHEQFF; CDR3 DNA: TGCAGCGCCTCGGGACTAGCGCATGAGCAGTTCTTC; V gene: TRBV29-1; D gene: TRBD2; J gene: TRBJ2-1; clone size: -
CDR3 protein: CSASDYYEQDF; CDR3 DNA: TGCAGTGCTAGCGACTATTACGAGCAGGACTTC; V gene: TRBV20-1; D gene: -; J gene: TRBJ2-7; clone size: -
CDR3 protein: CASSTSTGAETQYF; CDR3 DNA: TGTGCCAGCAGCACCTCGACAGGGGCAGAGACCCAGTACTTC; V gene: TRBV5-6; D gene: TRBD1; J gene: TRBJ2-5; clone size: -
CDR3 protein: CASSEFRGETQYF; CDR3 DNA: TGTGCCAGCAGTGAATTCCGGGGAGAGACCCAGTACTTC; V gene: TRBV25-1; D gene: -; J gene: TRBJ2-5; clone size: -
CDR3 protein: CASSLARTPDEQFF; CDR3 DNA: TGCGCCAGCAGCTTGGCCCGGACTCCAGATGAGCAGTTCTTC; V gene: TRBV5-1; D gene: -; J gene: TRBJ2-1; clone size: -
CDR3 protein: CASSQDVGRSGNTIYF; CDR3 DNA: TGTGCCAGCAGCCAAGATGTGGGAAGATCCGGAAACACCATATATTTT; V gene: TRBV4-2; D gene: -; J gene: TRBJ1-3; clone size: -
CDR3 protein: CASSQAMDRAEKLFF; CDR3 DNA: TGTGCCAGCAGCCAAGCAATGGACAGGGCTGAAAAACTGTTTTTT; V gene: TRBV4-2; D gene: TRBD1; J gene: TRBJ1-4; clone size: -
CDR3 protein: CSILPKDTQYF; CDR3 DNA: TGCAGCATTCTACCGAAAGATACGCAGTATTTT; V gene: TRBV29-1; D gene: -; J gene: TRBJ2-3; clone size: few
CDR3 protein: CASSQGTSNYGYTF; CDR3 DNA: TGTGCCAGTAGTCAGGGGACGTCTAACTATGGCTACACCTTC; V gene: TRBV19; D gene: -; J gene: TRBJ1-2; clone size: -
CDR3 protein: CASRETGERYGYTF; CDR3 DNA: TGTGCCAGCAGAGAGACAGGGGAGCGATATGGCTACACCTTC; V gene: TRBV7-2; D gene: TRBD1; J gene: TRBJ1-2; clone size: -
CDR3 protein: CASSEYPFGELFF; CDR3 DNA: TGTGCCAGCAGTGAATATCCTTTCGGGGAGCTGTTTTTT; V gene: TRBV25-1; D gene: -; J gene: TRBJ2-2; clone size: few
CDR3 protein: CASSFGAGEQYF; CDR3 DNA: TGCGCCAGCAGCTTCGGTGCGGGCGAGCAGTACTTC; V gene: TRBV5-1; D gene: -; J gene: TRBJ2-7; clone size: few
CDR3 protein: CSVASGRAYEQYF; CDR3 DNA: TGCAGCGTTGCTAGCGGGAGGGCCTACGAGCAGTACTTC; V gene: TRBV29-1; D gene: TRBD2; J gene: TRBJ2-7; clone size: once
CDR3 protein: CASSRQSYGYTF; CDR3 DNA: TGTGCCAGCAGTCGACAGAGCTATGGCTACACCTTC; V gene: TRBV2; D gene: -; J gene: TRBJ1-2; clone size: -
CDR3 protein: CASSTTSGRTDTQYF; CDR3 DNA: TGTGCCAGCAGCACGACTAGCGGGAGAACTGATACGCAGTATTTT; V gene: TRBV7-9; D gene: TRBD2; J gene: TRBJ2-3; clone size: -
CDR3 protein: CASSSAGQGIGYTF; CDR3 DNA: TGTGCCAGCAGTTCCGCGGGACAGGGGATTGGCTACACCTTC; V gene: TRBV28; D gene: TRBD1; J gene: TRBJ1-2; clone size: many
CDR3 protein: CAWSQGVNTEAFF; CDR3 DNA: TGTGCCTGGAGTCAAGGGGTGAACACTGAAGCTTTCTTT; V gene: TRBV30; D gene: -; J gene: TRBJ1-1; clone size: few
CDR3 protein: CASSVRPDREYTQYF; CDR3 DNA: TGTGCCAGCAGCGTAAGGCCGGACAGGGAATATACGCAGTATTTT; V gene: TRBV9; D gene: TRBD1; J gene: TRBJ2-3; clone size: -
CDR3 protein: CASQQVAGDHNEQFF; CDR3 DNA: TGTGCCAGCCAACAAGTAGCGGGAGACCACAATGAGCAGTTCTTC; V gene: TRBV6-5; D gene: TRBD2; J gene: TRBJ2-1; clone size: few
CDR3 protein: CASRRDEQYF; CDR3 DNA: TGTGCCAGCAGGAGGGACGAGCAGTACTTC; V gene: TRBV2; D gene: -; J gene: TRBJ2-7; clone size: few
CDR3 protein: CASSVGRLQETQYF; CDR3 DNA: TGTGCCAGCAGCGTTGGGCGGTTGCAAGAGACCCAGTACTTC; V gene: TRBV9; D gene: -; J gene: TRBJ2-5; clone size: -
CDR3 protein: CASSLGGYGANVLTF; CDR3 DNA: TGTGCCAGCAGCTTAGGGGGATATGGGGCCAACGTCCTGACTTTC; V gene: TRBV7-2; D gene: -; J gene: TRBJ2-6; clone size: medium-sized
CDR3 protein: CASSNRDRAYEQYF; CDR3 DNA: TGTGCCAGCAGCAACCGGGACAGGGCCTACGAGCAGTACTTC; V gene: TRBV7-8; D gene: TRBD1; J gene: TRBJ2-7; clone size: -
CDR3 protein: CASSPPTQDSYEQYF; CDR3 DNA: TGCGCCAGCAGCCCTCCCACGCAGGACTCTTACGAGCAGTACTTC; V gene: TRBV5-1; D gene: -; J gene: TRBJ2-7; clone size: -
CDR3 protein: CASSLAGGYTF; CDR3 DNA: TGTGCCAGCAGCTTAGCGGGTGGCTACACCTTC; V gene: TRBV7-2; D gene: -; J gene: TRBJ1-2; clone size: once
CDR3 protein: CASSFGYRAGRQETQYF; CDR3 DNA: TGTGCCAGCAGCTTTGGATATAGGGCGGGTCGCCAAGAGACCCAGTACTTC; V gene: TRBV11-1; D gene: -; J gene: TRBJ2-5; clone size: -
CDR3 protein: CAMNGQGLNGYTF; CDR3 DNA: TGTGCCATGAACGGACAGGGACTCAATGGCTACACCTTC; V gene: TRBV10-3; D gene: TRBD1; J gene: TRBJ1-2; clone size: -
CDR3 protein: CASSYENTEAFF; CDR3 DNA: TGTGCCAGCAGTTACGAGAACACTGAAGCTTTCTTT; V gene: TRBV6-5; D gene: -; J gene: TRBJ1-1; clone size: -
CDR3 protein: CSVEGGLADYNEQFF; CDR3 DNA: TGCAGCGTTGAGGGGGGACTAGCGGACTACAATGAGCAGTTCTTC; V gene: TRBV29-1; D gene: TRBD2; J gene: TRBJ2-1; clone size: -
CDR3 protein: CASSQPGGTRETQYF; CDR3 DNA: TGTGCCAGCAGCCAGCCGGGGGGGACAAGGGAGACCCAGTACTTC; V gene: TRBV7-9; D gene: TRBD2; J gene: TRBJ2-5; clone size: -
CDR3 protein: CASSERRTSQYF; CDR3 DNA: TGTGCCAGCAGTGAGAGGAGGACTTCGCAGTATTTT; V gene: TRBV2; D gene: -; J gene: TRBJ2-3; clone size: -
CDR3 protein: CAWSDRDGYTF; CDR3 DNA: TGTGCCTGGAGTGACAGGGACGGCTACACCTTC; V gene: TRBV30; D gene: -; J gene: TRBJ1-2; clone size: -
CDR3 protein: CSVDSGERLAGGEQYF; CDR3 DNA: TGCAGCGTTGATTCGGGGGAGCGTCTAGCGGGAGGCGAGCAGTACTTC; V gene: TRBV29-1; D gene: TRBD2; J gene: TRBJ2-7; clone size: few
CDR3 protein: CASSVTGVRETQYF; CDR3 DNA: TGTGCCAGCAGTGTAACAGGGGTCAGGGAGACCCAGTACTTC; V gene: TRBV6-1; D gene: TRBD1; J gene: TRBJ2-5; clone size: -
CDR3 protein: CSVGDRGRWETQYF; CDR3 DNA: TGCAGCGTGGGAGACAGGGGGCGCTGGGAGACCCAGTACTTC; V gene: TRBV29-1; D gene: TRBD1; J gene: TRBJ2-5; clone size: -
CDR3 protein: CASRNSGRLGEQYF; CDR3 DNA: TGTGCCAGCAGGAATAGCGGGAGGCTCGGCGAGCAGTACTTC; V gene: TRBV2; D gene: TRBD2; J gene: TRBJ2-7; clone size: few
CDR3 protein: CASSLFSGWDEQFF; CDR3 DNA: TGTGCCAGCAGCTTATTCAGCGGTTGGGATGAGCAGTTCTTC; V gene: TRBV7-9; D gene: -; J gene: TRBJ2-1; clone size: -
CDR3 protein: CASSPQETQYF; CDR3 DNA: TGTGCCAGCTCACCACAAGAGACCCAGTACTTC; V gene: TRBV18; D gene: -; J gene: TRBJ2-5; clone size: -
CDR3 protein: CASEKSGTGTYNEQFF; CDR3 DNA: TGCGCCAGCGAGAAATCCGGGACAGGGACCTACAATGAGCAGTTCTTC; V gene: TRBV5-1; D gene: TRBD1; J gene: TRBJ2-1; clone size: -
CDR3 protein: CASSPRGETQYF; CDR3 DNA: TGCGCCAGCAGCCCCCGGGGAGAGACCCAGTACTTC; V gene: TRBV5-1; D gene: -; J gene: TRBJ2-5; clone size: few
CDR3 protein: CSVEQGADTQYF; CDR3 DNA: TGCAGCGTTGAGCAGGGGGCAGATACGCAGTATTTT; V gene: TRBV29-1; D gene: TRBD1; J gene: TRBJ2-3; clone size: -
CDR3 protein: CAWSVESGRRLGYTF; CDR3 DNA: TGTGCCTGGAGTGTAGAGTCGGGTCGGCGTTTGGGCTACACCTTC; V gene: TRBV30; D gene: -; J gene: TRBJ1-2; clone size: -
CDR3 protein: CAIRNGRAFETQYF; CDR3 DNA: TGTGCCATCCGTAACGGGAGGGCTTTTGAGACCCAGTACTTC; V gene: TRBV10-3; D gene: TRBD2; J gene: TRBJ2-5; clone size: -
CDR3 protein: CASSPTMTGEGTGELFF; CDR3 DNA: TGTGCCAGCAGCCCGACCATGACAGGGGAGGGGACCGGGGAGCTGTTTTTT; V gene: TRBV5-6; D gene: -; J gene: TRBJ2-2; clone size: few
CDR3 protein: CASGAFPHSGRGHEQFF; CDR3 DNA: TGCGCCAGCGGGGCTTTTCCCCATTCGGGACGAGGCCATGAGCAGTTCTTC; V gene: TRBV5-1; D gene: -; J gene: TRBJ2-1; clone size: -
CDR3 protein: CASSPGQGSETQYF; CDR3 DNA: TGTGCCAGCAGCCCGGGACAGGGGAGCGAGACCCAGTACTTC; V gene: TRBV11-2; D gene: TRBD1; J gene: TRBJ2-5; clone size: -